Sequencing of this T cell receptor beta chain was carried out in a study of blood T cell repertoires in COVID-19. CDR1 is MNHEY and CDR2 is SVGAGI in the germline V gene. The CDR3 loop spans 14 amino acids. V lost 4 bases to trimming and J lost 3 bases, with 10 bases between them. As originally analysed: Estimation of nucleated cell counts relied on the amplification of reference gene primers. The data were produced by immunoSEQ multiplex PCR, yet TCRdb's version contains in-frame clones alone and is incomplete. V, J and clone size reflect that table, while D and trimming were determined from the DNA. The top ten clones hold roughly 12% of a sample with about 190,000 clones, roughly four fifths of them seen once. This clone was recorded a few times.

This chain uses TRBV6-5 with TRBJ1-5; D not certain. Material: peripheral blood. The receptor comes from a woman aged 45-65 years with acute or convalescent COVID-19. CDR3 DNA sequence: TGTGCCAGCAGTTCGGGTTTTGACAATCAGCCCCAGCATTTT. Its protein is CASSSGFDNQPQHF.